This T cell receptor (beta chain) was recovered during a study of OX40 agonist ivuxolimab in advanced cancers. Across the study: Prior anti-PD-1, anti-PD-L1 or anti-CTLA-4 therapy was allowed; roughly 40% had some. Three patients, one with hepatocellular carcinoma and two with cutaneous melanoma, responded partially. Study conclusions and caveats: The specificity for antigen of the expanded peripheral T cells was not determined. At 0.1 to 3.0 mg/kg, clonal expansion of CD4+ and CD8+ blood T cells had occurred by week 6.

This table comes from immunoSEQ multiplex PCR, and its TCRdb copy is limited to in-frame clones, with some not included. The sample has tens of thousands of clones, roughly 82% seen once; the top ten hold 2% to 3%. Comments on this clone: Antigen specificity is unknown.

V lost 4 bases, J lost 5 bases, and 13 bases lay in between. CDR1 SGHRS and CDR2 YFSETQ come from the germline V gene. CDR3 length equals 13 residues. This TCR derives from an adult with an advanced solid tumor such as melanoma, head and neck, liver or kidney cancer. The sequenced sample was CD4+ or CD8+ T cells sorted from blood, obtained in a trial of the OX40 agonist ivuxolimab. The gene calls are TRBV5-1 and TRBJ2-7; D is possibly TRBD2 (6 bases). CDR3: CASSTTRTNEQYF. As DNA, the CDR3 is TGCGCCAGCAGCACAACACGGACTAACGAGCAGTACTTC.